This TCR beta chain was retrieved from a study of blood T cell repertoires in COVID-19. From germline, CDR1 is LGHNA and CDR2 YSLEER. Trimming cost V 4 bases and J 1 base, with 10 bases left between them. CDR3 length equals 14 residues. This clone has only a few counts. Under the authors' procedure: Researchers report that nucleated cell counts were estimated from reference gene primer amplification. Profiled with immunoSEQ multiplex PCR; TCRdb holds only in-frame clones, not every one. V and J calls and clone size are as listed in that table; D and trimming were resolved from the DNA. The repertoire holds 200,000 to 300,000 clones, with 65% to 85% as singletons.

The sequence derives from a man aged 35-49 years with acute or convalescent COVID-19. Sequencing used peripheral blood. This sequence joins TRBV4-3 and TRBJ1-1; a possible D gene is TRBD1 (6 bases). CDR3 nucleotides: TGCGCCAGCAGCCCGGGACATCGGAACACTGAAGCTTTCTTT. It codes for CASSPGHRNTEAFF.